The next 11 T cell receptor beta chains were all read from a single sample in a study of blood T cell repertoires in COVID-19. This table comes from immunoSEQ multiplex PCR, and its TCRdb copy is limited to in-frame clones, with some not included. The data show some 42,000 clones, with around 90% seen just once and roughly 0.37% held by the top ten. The specimen sequenced was peripheral blood. The receptor source for this set is a human donor in a cohort sampled during active COVID-19.

This chain joins TRBV7-9 and TRBJ2-1; unclear D gene. The CDR3 loop spans 15 amino acids. Trimming shortened V by 1 base and J by 0 bases, and 7 bases separated the two germline ends. Germline CDR1 reads SEHNR; CDR2 reads FQNEAQ (reference sequence). The CDR3 region is CASSLGASSYNEQFF. CDR3 bases: TGTGCCAGCAGCTTAGGCGCGAGCTCCTACAATGAGCAGTTCTTC. Using reference TRBV7-9 and TRBJ2-1 for the parts outside the CDR3, the full variable domain is DTGVSQNPRHKITKRGQNVTFRCDPISEHNRLYWYRQTLGQGPEFLTYFQNEAQLEKSRLLSDRFSAERPKGSFSTLEIQRTEQGDSAMYLCASSLGASSYNEQFFGPGTRLTVL.

This clone was found a few times. The rearrangement links TRBV5-6 to TRBJ2-7; D is uncertain. Per the germline V gene, CDR1 is SGHDT and CDR2 is YYEEEE. The CDR3 runs 12 residues. V dropped 1 base and J dropped 7 bases, with 9 bases sitting between them. The CDR3 sequence: CASSLTLGEQYF. For the CDR3, the DNA is TGTGCCAGCAGCTTGACCCTCGGGGAGCAGTACTTC.

The chain is built from TRBV27 and TRBJ2-7; 9 bases agree with TRBD1. The V gene's germline CDR1 is MNHEY and CDR2 SMNVEV (reference sequence). Losses at the gene ends were 6 bases for V and 6 bases for J; bases not matched to a gene: 12. CDR3 length: 15 residues. Written as DNA, the CDR3 is TGTGCCAGCAGACCCTTGGGACAGGGTCCCCTCGAGCAGTACTTC. It is translated as CASRPLGQGPLEQYF.

The rearrangement joins TRBV7-6 to TRBJ1-4; D is ambiguous. The V and J ends lost 1 base and 5 bases respectively, with 14 bases between them. The CDR3 totals 16 residues. Germline CDR1 is SGHVS and CDR2 is FNYEAQ. CDR3 in DNA: TGTGCCAGCAGCTTAGAGTGGCCGGCAGGAAATGAAAAACTGTTTTTT. Translation: CASSLEWPAGNEKLFF.

This rearrangement joins TRBV3-1 (or the pseudogene TRBV3-2) to TRBJ2-7; D possibly corresponds to TRBD2 (6 bases). V lost 3 bases and J lost 3, with 6 bases in between. CDR1 LGHDT and CDR2 YNNKEL come from the germline V gene (reference sequence). The CDR3 covers 12 residues. CDR3 nucleotides: TGTGCCAGCAGCCAGGGGGGCTACGAGCAGTACTTC. Residues: CASSQGGYEQYF.

The gene calls are TRBV4-3 and TRBJ1-3, with D possibly being TRBD1 (5 bases). Germline values: CDR1 LGHNA, CDR2 YSLEER. The ends were cut back, 5 bases at V and 3 bases at J, with 8 bases in the middle. CDR3 length: 13 amino acids. The CDR3 is CASSETGGNTIYF. Here the CDR3 DNA reads TGCGCCAGCAGCGAAACAGGTGGAAACACCATATATTTT.

This rearrangement joins TRBV5-1 to TRBJ2-7; D might be TRBD1 (6 bases). This CDR3 has 15 residues. Germline V gene data show CDR1 as SGHRS and CDR2 as YFSETQ. V was clipped by 0 bases and J by 7 bases, with 17 bases between them. CDR3 loop: CASSLGLRDTKEQYF. The DNA for the CDR3 is TGCGCCAGCAGCTTGGGGCTCCGGGACACTAAGGAGCAGTACTTC.

This chain uses TRBV5-1 with TRBJ1-4; no clear D gene. The V end was cut by 4 bases, the J end by 8 bases, with 21 bases between. The CDR3 loop spans 16 amino acids. Germline lookup yields CDR1 SGHRS and CDR2 YFSETQ. The CDR3 loop reads CASSVASGLTGEKLFF. CDR3 nucleotide sequence: TGCGCCAGCAGCGTCGCGTCGGGTCTAACGGGGGAAAAACTGTTTTTT.

This chain links TRBV18 with TRBJ2-6; weak D call: TRBD2 (5 bases). V was shortened by 3 bases and J by 1 base, with 10 bases between the two germline ends. CDR1 is KGHSH and CDR2 is LQKENI in the germline V gene. There are 16 residues in the CDR3. CDR3 nucleotide sequence: TGTGCCAGCTCACCCCGGGAAGATTCTGGGGCCAACGTCCTGACTTTC. Translated: CASSPREDSGANVLTF.

V gene TRBV4-2 combines with J gene TRBJ2-7, with 7 positions matching TRBD1. The CDR3 consists of 16 residues. With 1 base clipped from V and 2 bases from J, the junction kept 8 bases outside the gene matches. Germline V CDR1 and CDR2: LGHNA, YNFKEQ. CDR3 nucleotide sequence: TGTGCCAGCAGCCAAGGCACAGGGGTTGGGACCTACGAGCAGTACTTC. Translation: CASSQGTGVGTYEQYF.

The CDR3 here is CASSLNRGAVSDVAEAFF. CDR3 in DNA: TGTGCCAGCAGCTTAAACAGGGGGGCTGTTAGTGACGTCGCTGAAGCTTTCTTT. V and J are TRBV7-2 and TRBJ1-1; 8 bases are shared with TRBD1. The length of the CDR3 is 18 residues. With V trimmed by 2 bases and J by 6 bases, 17 bases remained unmatched. Germline assignment: CDR1 SGHTA and CDR2 FQGNSA.